The 24 T cell receptor beta chains presented below share a single source sample, sequenced in a study of blood T cell repertoires in COVID-19. TCRdb's table, derived via immunoSEQ multiplex PCR, lists solely in-frame clones and lacks some. Of some 180,000 clones in the sample, about four fifths are singletons; the top ten hold about a tenth. Sequencing was carried out using peripheral blood. These receptors originate from a man in his 70s with active or convalescent COVID-19.

The chain recombines TRBV5-4 with TRBJ2-3, with 15 bases fitting TRBD2. Per germline, CDR1 SGHNT and CDR2 YYREEE (reference sequence). CDR3 length: 17 amino acids. The junction had 6 bases not matched to a gene; V was cut back by 3 bases and J by 4 bases. CDR3 in DNA: TGTGCCAGCAGCTGGGGACTAGCGGGGGGTACCCCAGATACGCAGTATTTT. Translation: CASSWGLAGGTPDTQYF.

The chain joins TRBV7-9 to TRBJ2-1, with D possibly being TRBD2 (6 bases). Germline V gene data show CDR1 as SEHNR and CDR2 as FQNEAQ (reference sequence). The CDR3 is 14 amino acids. The V and J ends lost 7 bases and 6 bases respectively, with 16 bases between them. For the CDR3, the DNA is TGTGCCAGCACCCAGGCTAGCGTTCCCAATGAGCAGTTCTTC. Translated: CASTQASVPNEQFF.

The chain joins TRBV11-2 to TRBJ2-1; D remains unclear. CDR1 is SGHAT and CDR2 is FQNNGV in the germline V gene. The CDR3 runs to 15 residues. Trimming pared 4 bases from V and 6 bases from J, leaving 16 bases between. This CDR3 reads CASSSRVTQGNEQFF. The CDR3 DNA is TGTGCCAGCAGCTCCCGGGTCACTCAAGGCAATGAGCAGTTCTTC.

The J gene is TRBJ1-1, the V gene TRBV7-6; a weak D match, TRBD1 (5 bases). This CDR3 is built from 13 residues. The germline CDR1 and CDR2 sequences are SGHVS and FNYEAQ. Trimming took 3 bases from V and 1 from J, leaving 6 bases between them. CDR3 in DNA: TGTGCCAGCAGCTTGGACACGAACACTGAAGCTTTCTTT. The encoded protein is CASSLDTNTEAFF.

The chain couples TRBV9 to TRBJ2-3; tentative D call: TRBD2 (5 bases). The CDR3 runs 15 residues. Germline CDR1 is SGDLS and CDR2 is YYNGEE. V was clipped by 4 bases and J by 6 bases, with 18 bases between them. The CDR3 DNA sequence: TGTGCCAGCAGCTCCCGTCCGGGCCGAGGGGATACGCAGTATTTT. Residues: CASSSRPGRGDTQYF.

This clone showed up just a few times. The chain joins TRBV7-9 to TRBJ1-1; D unresolved. The CDR3 has 12 amino acids. V was shortened by 5 bases and J by 11 bases, with 15 bases between the two germline ends. From germline, CDR1 is SEHNR and CDR2 FQNEAQ (reference sequence). The CDR3 spells CASSRVDGGAFF. CDR3 bases: TGTGCCAGCAGCCGGGTAGATGGTGGGGCTTTCTTT.

This clone was counted between two and nine times. The chain is built from TRBV5-1 and TRBJ1-3; D ambiguous. The germline V and J ends were trimmed by 0 bases and 3 bases, with 7 bases remaining between them. This CDR3 region has 14 residues. Germline V CDR1 and CDR2: SGHRS, YFSETQ. CDR3 loop: CASSLAASGNTIYF. The CDR3 DNA reads as TGCGCCAGCAGCTTGGCCGCCAGTGGAAACACCATATATTTT.

The V and J genes are TRBV10-2 and TRBJ2-1, with 10 bases identical to TRBD2. Germline V gives CDR1 WSHSY, CDR2 SAAADI. This CDR3 region has 16 residues. The trim removed 5 bases at V and 6 bases at J, leaving 10 bases unmatched. The CDR3 coding sequence is TGCGCCAGCAGTCGATTCCCTAGCGGGAGTTCCAATGAGCAGTTCTTC. Translated, it gives CASSRFPSGSSNEQFF.

The V and J genes are TRBV19 and TRBJ2-7; a possible D gene is TRBD2 (5 bases). The V end was cut by 5 bases, the J end by 3 bases, with 14 bases between. Germline V gives CDR1 LNHDA, CDR2 SQIVND (reference sequence). The CDR3 sequence is 14 residues long. In DNA, the CDR3 is TGTGCCAGTAGTGCCCGGGATGAGTACTACGAGCAGTACTTC. The encoded protein is CASSARDEYYEQYF.

The CDR3 sequence: CASSRSGTGVVGNEQFF. The CDR3 bases are TGTGCCAGCAGCCGATCCGGGACAGGCGTCGTGGGCAATGAGCAGTTCTTC. The genes are TRBV2 and TRBJ2-1; the match to TRBD1 covers 8 bases. The germline V gene encodes CDR1 SNHLY and CDR2 FYNNEI. Germline trimming cut 6 bases from V and 6 bases from J; bases unmatched to any gene: 16. This CDR3 region has 17 residues. Full variable domain (outside the CDR3, taken from reference TRBV2 and TRBJ2-1): EPEVTQTPSHQVTQMGQEVILRCVPISNHLYFYWYRQILGQKVEFLVSFYNNEISEKSEIFDDQFSVERPDGSNFTLKIRSTKLEDSAMYFCASSRSGTGVVGNEQFFGPGTRLTVL.

The genes are TRBV10-3 and TRBJ1-5; no reliable D call. V was clipped by 9 bases and J by 2 bases, with 11 bases between them. This CDR3 comprises 13 residues. Per the germline V gene, CDR1 is ENHRY and CDR2 is SYGVKD. The CDR3 here is CAIKDGGNQPQHF. Here the CDR3 DNA reads TGTGCCATTAAGGACGGGGGCAATCAGCCCCAGCATTTT.

The chain is built from TRBV9 and TRBJ1-2, with D perhaps matching TRBD1 (5 bases). The CDR3 sequence is 14 residues long. V lost 0 bases to trimming and J lost 8 bases, with 14 bases between them. Germline V gives CDR1 SGDLS, CDR2 YYNGEE. CDR3 in DNA: TGTGCCAGCAGCGTAGTGGAGGGGTTCGGAGGCTACACCTTC. Protein sequence: CASSVVEGFGGYTF.

The V call is TRBV29-1, the J call TRBJ2-6, with D maybe TRBD1 (5 bases). Germline V gene sequence: CDR1 SQVTM, CDR2 ANQGSEA. The CDR3 length is 16 residues. The V end lost 7 bases, the J end lost 8 bases, and 24 bases lay between the germline ends. Written as DNA, the CDR3 is TGCAGCGCCTTAGTTGAAGGGCAGGGAACCCCCAACGTCCTGACTTTC. Its translation: CSALVEGQGTPNVLTF.

This clone was detected a few times. This sequence joins TRBV19 and TRBJ1-6; unclear D gene. Trimming took off 5 bases at V and 9 bases at J, with 17 bases between the two ends. Germline CDR1 reads LNHDA; CDR2 reads SQIVND (reference sequence). The CDR3 has 15 residues. CDR3 coding DNA: TGTGCCAGTAGTTTGGCGGGAGGCGACGGTTCACCCCTCCACTTT. It specifies CASSLAGGDGSPLHF.

This clone was counted a single time. V gene TRBV18 combines with J gene TRBJ2-7; 13 bases line up with TRBD2. Germline CDR1 and CDR2: KGHSH and LQKENI. The CDR3 consists of 16 residues. V lost 1 base and J lost 3; bases outside the gene matches: 3. The DNA of the CDR3 is TGTGCCAGCTCACCACTGTGGACTAGCGGGAGCTACGAGCAGTACTTC. This translates into CASSPLWTSGSYEQYF.

About this clone: The junction differs from germline at one of its ends, possibly a read error. The chain uses TRBV30 and TRBJ1-6; D ambiguous. The CDR3 covers 17 residues. Germline V CDR1 and CDR2: GTSNPN, SVGIG (reference sequence). The CDR3 protein is CAWSVLRMDSNNSPLHF. CDR3 sequence (DNA): TGTGCCTGGAGTGTACTCAGGATGGACTCCAATAATTCACCCCTCCACTTT.

The chain recombines TRBV5-5 with TRBJ1-5; D is uncertain. Germline V gene lookup returns CDR1 SGHKS and CDR2 YYEKEE (reference sequence). V dropped 1 base and J dropped 0 bases, with 11 bases sitting between them. The CDR3 extends over 16 amino acids. Written as DNA, the CDR3 is TGTGCCAGCAGCTTGCTTTGGACTTTTAGCAATCAGCCCCAGCATTTT. It translates to CASSLLWTFSNQPQHF.

This chain links TRBV5-5 with TRBJ2-7; a possible D gene is TRBD1 (6 bases). This CDR3 is 15 amino acids long. Germline CDR1 SGHKS, CDR2 YYEKEE (reference sequence). Between the trimmed V and J ends, which lost 4 bases and 3 bases, there was a span of 17 bases. The CDR3 loop is CASSRDIIWGYEQYF. The CDR3 DNA reads as TGTGCCAGCAGCCGGGACATTATTTGGGGCTACGAGCAGTACTTC.

This rearrangement joins TRBV3-1 (or the pseudogene TRBV3-2) to TRBJ2-7; D is perhaps TRBD1 (5 bases). The germline V gene encodes CDR1 LGHDT and CDR2 YNNKEL (reference sequence). V was pared by 6 bases and J by 3 bases, with 15 bases between. This CDR3 region has 14 residues. This CDR3 is CASRPTQGSYEQYF. In DNA, the CDR3 is TGTGCCAGCAGACCTACTCAGGGCAGCTACGAGCAGTACTTC.

The CDR3 loop reads CASRRAELNTEAFF. Written as DNA, the CDR3 is TGTGCCAGCAGGCGGGCAGAGCTGAACACTGAAGCTTTCTTT. V is TRBV5-4 and J is TRBJ1-1; D gene uncertain. Deletions cut 5 bases from V and 0 bases from J, with 11 bases between. The CDR3 sequence is 14 residues long. Germline V gives CDR1 SGHNT, CDR2 YYREEE (reference sequence). Looking up the rest from reference TRBV5-4 and TRBJ1-1 gives the full variable domain: ETGVTQSPTHLIKTRGQQVTLRCSSQSGHNTVSWYQQALGQGPQFIFQYYREEENGRGNFPPRFSGLQFPNYSSELNVNALELDDSALYLCASRRAELNTEAFFGQGTRLTVV.

The V and J genes are TRBV5-6 and TRBJ1-1; D possibly corresponds to TRBD1 (5 bases). The CDR3 spans 13 residues. CDR1 is SGHDT, CDR2 YYEEEE, per germline. Trimming left V 1 base short and J 8 bases short, with 12 bases between. CDR3 region: CASSLLSGEEAFF. CDR3 coding DNA: TGTGCCAGCAGCTTGTTATCGGGGGAAGAAGCTTTCTTT.

The J gene is TRBJ1-5, the V gene TRBV6-5; D may be TRBD1 (6 bases). This CDR3 spans 14 amino acids. V was clipped by 2 bases and J by 7 bases, with 12 bases between them. CDR1 MNHEY and CDR2 SVGAGI come from the germline V gene. The CDR3: CASSYKTGFQPQHF. The CDR3 region has the DNA TGTGCCAGCAGTTACAAAACAGGGTTCCAGCCCCAGCATTTT.

The gene calls are TRBV5-1 and TRBJ2-2, with D perhaps TRBD2 (5 bases). The length of the CDR3 is 17 residues. Trimming cost V 0 bases and J 0 bases, with 12 bases left between them. CDR1 and CDR2 (germline): SGHRS, YFSETQ. CDR3 coding DNA: TGCGCCAGCAGCTTGGGGCCGGGAAATTCGAACACCGGGGAGCTGTTTTTT. Amino acids: CASSLGPGNSNTGELFF.

This chain joins TRBV27 and TRBJ2-1; D not certain. Trimming shortened V by 5 bases and J by 9 bases, and 11 bases separated the two germline ends. The CDR3 sequence is 12 residues long. CDR1 and CDR2 (germline): MNHEY, SMNVEV (reference sequence). The CDR3 loop reads CASSRPTGEQFF. The CDR3 nucleotides read TGTGCCAGCAGTCGCCCTACGGGTGAGCAGTTCTTC.